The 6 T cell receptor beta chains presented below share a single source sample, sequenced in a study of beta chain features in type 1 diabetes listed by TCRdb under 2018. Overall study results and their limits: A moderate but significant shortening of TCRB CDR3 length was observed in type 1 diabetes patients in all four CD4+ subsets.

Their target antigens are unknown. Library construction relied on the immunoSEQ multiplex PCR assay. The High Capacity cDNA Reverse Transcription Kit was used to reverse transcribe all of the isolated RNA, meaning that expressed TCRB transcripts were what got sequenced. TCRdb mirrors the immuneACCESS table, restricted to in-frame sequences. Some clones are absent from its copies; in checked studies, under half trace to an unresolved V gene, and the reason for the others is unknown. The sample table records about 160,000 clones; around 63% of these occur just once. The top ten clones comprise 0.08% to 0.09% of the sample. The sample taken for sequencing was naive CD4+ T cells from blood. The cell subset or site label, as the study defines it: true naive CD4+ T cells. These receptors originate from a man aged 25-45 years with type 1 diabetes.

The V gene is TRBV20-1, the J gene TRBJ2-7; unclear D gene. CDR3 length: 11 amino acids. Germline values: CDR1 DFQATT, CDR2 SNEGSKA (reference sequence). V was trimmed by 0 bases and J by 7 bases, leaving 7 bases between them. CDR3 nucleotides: TGCAGTGCTAGAGATGAGGCGGAGCAGTACTTC. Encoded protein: CSARDEAEQYF.

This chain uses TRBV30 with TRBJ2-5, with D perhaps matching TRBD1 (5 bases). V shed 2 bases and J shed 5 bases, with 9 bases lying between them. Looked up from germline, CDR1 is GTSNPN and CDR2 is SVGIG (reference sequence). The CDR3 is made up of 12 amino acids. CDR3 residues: CAWSPGMETQYF. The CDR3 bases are TGTGCCTGGAGTCCAGGGATGGAGACCCAGTACTTC.

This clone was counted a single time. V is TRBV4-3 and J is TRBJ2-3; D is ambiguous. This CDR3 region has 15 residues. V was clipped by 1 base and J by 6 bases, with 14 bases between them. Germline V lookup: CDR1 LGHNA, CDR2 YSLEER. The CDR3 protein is CASSQAPTPRDTQYF. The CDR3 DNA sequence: TGCGCCAGCAGCCAAGCCCCCACTCCCAGGGATACGCAGTATTTT.

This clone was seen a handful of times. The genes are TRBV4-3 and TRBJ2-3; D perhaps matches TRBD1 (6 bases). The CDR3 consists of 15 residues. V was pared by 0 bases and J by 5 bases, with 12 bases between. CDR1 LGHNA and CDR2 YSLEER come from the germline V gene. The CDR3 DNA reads TGCGCCAGCAGCCAAGATTTCAGGGGTGAAGATACGCAGTATTTT. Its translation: CASSQDFRGEDTQYF.

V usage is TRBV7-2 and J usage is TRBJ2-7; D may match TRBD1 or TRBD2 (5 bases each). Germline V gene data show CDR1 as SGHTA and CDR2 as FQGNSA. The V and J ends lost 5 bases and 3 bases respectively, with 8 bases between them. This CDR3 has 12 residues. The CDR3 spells CASSLGDYEQYF. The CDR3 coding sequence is TGTGCCAGCAGCCTGGGGGACTACGAGCAGTACTTC.

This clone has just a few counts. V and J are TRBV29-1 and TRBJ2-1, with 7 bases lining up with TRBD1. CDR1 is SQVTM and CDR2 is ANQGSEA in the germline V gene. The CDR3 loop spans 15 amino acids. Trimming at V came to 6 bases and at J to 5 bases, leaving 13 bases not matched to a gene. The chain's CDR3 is CSVYSAATGNNEQFF. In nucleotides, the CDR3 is TGCAGCGTCTATTCGGCCGCGACAGGGAACAATGAGCAGTTCTTC.